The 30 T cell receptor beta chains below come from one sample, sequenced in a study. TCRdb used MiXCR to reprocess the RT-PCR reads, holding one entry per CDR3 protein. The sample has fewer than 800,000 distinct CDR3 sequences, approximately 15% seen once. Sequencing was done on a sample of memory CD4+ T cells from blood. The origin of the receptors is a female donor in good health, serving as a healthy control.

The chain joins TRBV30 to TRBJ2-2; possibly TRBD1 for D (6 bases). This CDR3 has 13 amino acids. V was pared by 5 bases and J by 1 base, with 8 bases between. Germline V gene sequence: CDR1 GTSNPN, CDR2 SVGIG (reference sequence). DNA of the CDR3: TGTGCCTGGGACAGGCTGAACACCGGGGAGCTGTTTTTT. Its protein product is CAWDRLNTGELFF.

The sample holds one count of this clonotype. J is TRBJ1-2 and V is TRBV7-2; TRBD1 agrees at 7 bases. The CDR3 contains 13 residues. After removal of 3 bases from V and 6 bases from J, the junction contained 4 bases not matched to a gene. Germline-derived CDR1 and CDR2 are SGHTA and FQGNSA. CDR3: CASSFHRGDGYTF. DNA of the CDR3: TGTGCCAGCAGCTTCCACAGGGGAGATGGCTACACCTTC.

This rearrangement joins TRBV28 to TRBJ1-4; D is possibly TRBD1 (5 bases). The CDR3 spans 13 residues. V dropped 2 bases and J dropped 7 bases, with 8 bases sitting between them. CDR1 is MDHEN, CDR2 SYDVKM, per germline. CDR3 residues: CASSLGGVEKLFF. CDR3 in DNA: TGTGCCAGCAGTTTAGGAGGGGTTGAAAAACTGTTTTTT.

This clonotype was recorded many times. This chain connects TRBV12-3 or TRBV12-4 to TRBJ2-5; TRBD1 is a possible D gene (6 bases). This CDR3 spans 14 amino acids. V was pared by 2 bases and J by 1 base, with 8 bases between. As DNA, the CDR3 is TGTGCCAGCAGTTTATGGGGGCCCCAAGAGACCCAGTACTTC. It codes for CASSLWGPQETQYF.

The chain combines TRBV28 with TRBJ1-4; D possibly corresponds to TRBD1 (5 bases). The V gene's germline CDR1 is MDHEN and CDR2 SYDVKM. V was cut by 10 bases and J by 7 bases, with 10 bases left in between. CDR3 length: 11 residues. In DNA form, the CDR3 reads TGTGCCACGCGGGGGTCTGAAAAACTGTTTTTT. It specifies CATRGSEKLFF.

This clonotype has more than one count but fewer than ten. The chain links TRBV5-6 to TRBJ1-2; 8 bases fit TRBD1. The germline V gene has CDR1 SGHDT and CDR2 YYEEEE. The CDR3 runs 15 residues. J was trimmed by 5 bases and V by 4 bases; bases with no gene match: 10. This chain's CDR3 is CASSLSGTGVYGYTF. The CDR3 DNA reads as TGTGCCAGCAGCCTATCCGGGACAGGTGTTTATGGCTACACCTTC.

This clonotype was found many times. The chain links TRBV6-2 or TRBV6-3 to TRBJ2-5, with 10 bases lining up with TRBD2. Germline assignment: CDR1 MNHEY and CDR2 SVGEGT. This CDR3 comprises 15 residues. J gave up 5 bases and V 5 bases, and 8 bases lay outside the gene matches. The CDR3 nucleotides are TGTGCCAGCAGTGACCCGAGCGGGAGGGCTGAGACCCAGTACTTC. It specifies CASSDPSGRAETQYF.

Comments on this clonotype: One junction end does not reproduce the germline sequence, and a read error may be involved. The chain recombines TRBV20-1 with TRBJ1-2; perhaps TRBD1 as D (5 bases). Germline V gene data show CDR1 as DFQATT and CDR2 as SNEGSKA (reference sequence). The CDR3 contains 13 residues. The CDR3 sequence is CSARVGVGDGYTF. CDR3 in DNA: TGCAGTGCTAGGGTGGGGGTTGGAGATGGCTACACTTTC.

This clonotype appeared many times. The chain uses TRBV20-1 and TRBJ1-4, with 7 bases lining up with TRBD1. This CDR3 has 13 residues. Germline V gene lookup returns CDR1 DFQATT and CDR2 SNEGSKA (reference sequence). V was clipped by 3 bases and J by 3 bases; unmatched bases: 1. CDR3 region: CSARTGSNEKLFF. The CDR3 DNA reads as TGCAGTGCTAGGACAGGGTCTAATGAAAAACTGTTTTTT.

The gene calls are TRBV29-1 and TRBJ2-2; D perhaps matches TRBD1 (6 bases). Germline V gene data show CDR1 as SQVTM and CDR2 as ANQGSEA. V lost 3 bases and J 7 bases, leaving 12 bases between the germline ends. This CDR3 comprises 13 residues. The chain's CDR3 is CSVDRGGGGELFF. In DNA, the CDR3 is TGCAGCGTTGACAGGGGCGGTGGCGGGGAGCTGTTTTTT.

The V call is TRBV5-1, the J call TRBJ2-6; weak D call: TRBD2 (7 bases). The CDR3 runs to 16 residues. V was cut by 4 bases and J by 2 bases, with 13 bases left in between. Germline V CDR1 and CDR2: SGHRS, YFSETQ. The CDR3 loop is CASSTEGGAGANVLTF. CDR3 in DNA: TGCGCCAGCAGCACCGAAGGGGGGGCTGGGGCCAACGTCCTGACTTTC.

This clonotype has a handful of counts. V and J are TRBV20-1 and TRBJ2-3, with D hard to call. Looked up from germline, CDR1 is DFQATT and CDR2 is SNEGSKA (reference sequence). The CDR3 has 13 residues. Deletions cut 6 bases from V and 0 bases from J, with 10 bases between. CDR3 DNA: TGCAGTGCCCATGACACGAGCACAGATACGCAGTATTTT. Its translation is CSAHDTSTDTQYF.

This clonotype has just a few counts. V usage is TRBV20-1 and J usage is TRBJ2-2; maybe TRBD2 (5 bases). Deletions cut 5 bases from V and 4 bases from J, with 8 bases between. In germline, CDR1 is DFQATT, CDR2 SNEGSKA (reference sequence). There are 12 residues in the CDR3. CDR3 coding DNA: TGCAGTGCTCGCACTAGCACCGGGGAGCTGTTTTTT. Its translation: CSARTSTGELFF.

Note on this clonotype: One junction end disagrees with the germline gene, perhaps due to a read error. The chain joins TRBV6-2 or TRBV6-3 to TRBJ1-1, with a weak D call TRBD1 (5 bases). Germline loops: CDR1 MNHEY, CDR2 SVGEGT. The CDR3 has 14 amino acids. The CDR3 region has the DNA TGTGCCAGCCGACGATTCAGGGAGAACACTGGAGCTTTCTTT. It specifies CASRRFRENTGAFF.

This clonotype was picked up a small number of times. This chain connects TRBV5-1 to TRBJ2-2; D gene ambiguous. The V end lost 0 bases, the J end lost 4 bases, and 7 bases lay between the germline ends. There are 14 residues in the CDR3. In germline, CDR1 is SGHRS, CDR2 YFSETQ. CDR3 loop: CASSLDPRTGELFF. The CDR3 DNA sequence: TGCGCCAGCAGCTTGGACCCCCGCACCGGGGAGCTGTTTTTT.

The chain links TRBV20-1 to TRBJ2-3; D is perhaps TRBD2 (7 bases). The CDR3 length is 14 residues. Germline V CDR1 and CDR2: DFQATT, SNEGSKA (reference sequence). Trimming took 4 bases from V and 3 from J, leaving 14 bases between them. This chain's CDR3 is CSAKQGGSTDTQYF. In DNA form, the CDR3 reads TGCAGTGCTAAACAGGGAGGGTCGACAGATACGCAGTATTTT.

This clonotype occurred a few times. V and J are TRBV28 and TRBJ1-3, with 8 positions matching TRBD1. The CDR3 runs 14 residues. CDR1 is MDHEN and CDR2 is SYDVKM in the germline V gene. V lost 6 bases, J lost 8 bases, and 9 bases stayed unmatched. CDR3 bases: TGTGCCAGCAGCTCCCCCGGACAGGGTGACACCATATATTTT. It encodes CASSSPGQGDTIYF.

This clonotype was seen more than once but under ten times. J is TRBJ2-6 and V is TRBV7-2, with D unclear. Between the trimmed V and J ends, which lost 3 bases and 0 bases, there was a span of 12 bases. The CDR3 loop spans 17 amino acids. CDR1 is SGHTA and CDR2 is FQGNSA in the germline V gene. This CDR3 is CASSFSSLSSGANVLTF. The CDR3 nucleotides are TGTGCCAGCAGCTTTAGTTCCCTTAGCTCTGGGGCCAACGTCCTGACTTTC.

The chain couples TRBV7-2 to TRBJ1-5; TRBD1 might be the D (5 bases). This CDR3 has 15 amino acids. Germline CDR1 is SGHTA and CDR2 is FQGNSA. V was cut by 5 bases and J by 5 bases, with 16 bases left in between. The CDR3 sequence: CASSARPGLHQPQHF. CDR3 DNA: TGTGCCAGCAGCGCCCGCCCGGGACTACATCAGCCCCAGCATTTT.

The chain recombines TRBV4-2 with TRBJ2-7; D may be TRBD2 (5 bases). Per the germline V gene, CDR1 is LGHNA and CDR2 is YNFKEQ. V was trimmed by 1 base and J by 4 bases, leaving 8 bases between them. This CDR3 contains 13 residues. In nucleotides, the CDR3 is TGTGCCAGCAGCCAAGGAGGGCAGTACGAGCAGTACTTC. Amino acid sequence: CASSQGGQYEQYF.

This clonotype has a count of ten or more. CDR3 amino acids: CASSPGLAGVTDTQYF. CDR3 DNA: TGCGCCAGCAGCCCCGGACTAGCGGGAGTCACAGATACGCAGTATTTT. The chain is built from TRBV5-1 and TRBJ2-3; 13 bases line up with TRBD2. Unmatched junction bases numbered 4, after V lost 4 bases and J lost 2 bases. CDR3 size: 16 residues. In germline, CDR1 is SGHRS, CDR2 YFSETQ.

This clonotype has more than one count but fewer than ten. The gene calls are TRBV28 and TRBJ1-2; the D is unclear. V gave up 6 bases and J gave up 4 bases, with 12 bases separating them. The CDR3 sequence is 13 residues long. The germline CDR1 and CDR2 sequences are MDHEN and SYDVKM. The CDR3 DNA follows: TGTGCCAGCAGGGAGGCCTCCTCCTATGGCTACACCTTC. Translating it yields CASREASSYGYTF.

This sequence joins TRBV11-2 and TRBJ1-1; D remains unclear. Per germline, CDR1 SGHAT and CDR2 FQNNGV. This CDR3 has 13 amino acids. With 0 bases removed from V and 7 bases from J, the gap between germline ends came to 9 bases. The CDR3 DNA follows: TGTGCCAGCAGCTTAGATGTCACGTTTGAAGCTTTCTTT. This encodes CASSLDVTFEAFF. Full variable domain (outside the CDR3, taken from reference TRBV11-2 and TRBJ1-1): EAGVAQSPRYKIIEKRQSVAFWCNPISGHATLYWYQQILGQGPKLLIQFQNNGVVDDSQLPKDRFSAERLKGVDSTLKIQPAKLEDSAVYLCASSLDVTFEAFFGQGTRLTVV.

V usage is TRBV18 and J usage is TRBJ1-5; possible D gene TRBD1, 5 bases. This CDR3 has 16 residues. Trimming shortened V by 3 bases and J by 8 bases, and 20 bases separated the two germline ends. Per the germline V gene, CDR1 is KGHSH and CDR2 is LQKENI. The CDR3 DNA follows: TGTGCCAGCTCACCGGGAGGGGCACTCCATCTGGAGCCCCAGCATTTT. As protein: CASSPGGALHLEPQHF.

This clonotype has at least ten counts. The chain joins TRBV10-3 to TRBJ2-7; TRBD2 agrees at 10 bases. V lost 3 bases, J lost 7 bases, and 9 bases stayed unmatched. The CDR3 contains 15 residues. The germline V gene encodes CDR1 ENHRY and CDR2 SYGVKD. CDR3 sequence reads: CAISDPSGRAFEQYF. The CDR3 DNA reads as TGTGCCATCAGTGATCCCAGCGGGAGGGCGTTTGAGCAGTACTTC.

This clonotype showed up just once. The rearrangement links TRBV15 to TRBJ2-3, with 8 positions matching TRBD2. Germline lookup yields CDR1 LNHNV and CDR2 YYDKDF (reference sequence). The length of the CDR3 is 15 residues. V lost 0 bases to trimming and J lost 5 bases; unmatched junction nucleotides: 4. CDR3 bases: TGTGCCACCAGCAGAGATCGGCTAGCGGGAGATACGCAGTATTTT. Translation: CATSRDRLAGDTQYF. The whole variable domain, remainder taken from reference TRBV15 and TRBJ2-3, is DAMVIQNPRYQVTQFGKPVTLSCSQTLNHNVMYWYQQKSSQAPKLLFHYYDKDFNNEADTPDNFQSRRPNTSFCFLDIRSPGLGDTAMYLCATSRDRLAGDTQYFGPGTRLTVL.

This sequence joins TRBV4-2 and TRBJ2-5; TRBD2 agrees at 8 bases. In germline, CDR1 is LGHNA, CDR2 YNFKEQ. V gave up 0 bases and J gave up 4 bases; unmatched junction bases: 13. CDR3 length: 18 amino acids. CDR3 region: CASSQDQVAGGSRETQYF. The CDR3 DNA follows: TGTGCCAGCAGCCAAGATCAAGTGGCGGGAGGATCAAGAGAGACCCAGTACTTC.

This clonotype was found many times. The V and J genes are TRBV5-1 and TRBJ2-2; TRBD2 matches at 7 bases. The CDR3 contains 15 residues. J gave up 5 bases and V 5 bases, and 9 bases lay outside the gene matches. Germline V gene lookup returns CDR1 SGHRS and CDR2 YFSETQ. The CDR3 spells CASSFGLVSTGELFF. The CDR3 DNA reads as TGCGCCAGCAGTTTTGGACTAGTTTCGACCGGGGAGCTGTTTTTT.

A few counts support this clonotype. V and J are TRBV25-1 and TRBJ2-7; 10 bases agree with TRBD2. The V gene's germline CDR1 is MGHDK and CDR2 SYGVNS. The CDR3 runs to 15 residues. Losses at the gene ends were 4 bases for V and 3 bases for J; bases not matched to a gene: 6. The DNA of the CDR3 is TGTGCCAGCAGTGGATTAGCGGGAGGCCTCTACGAGCAGTACTTC. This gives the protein CASSGLAGGLYEQYF.

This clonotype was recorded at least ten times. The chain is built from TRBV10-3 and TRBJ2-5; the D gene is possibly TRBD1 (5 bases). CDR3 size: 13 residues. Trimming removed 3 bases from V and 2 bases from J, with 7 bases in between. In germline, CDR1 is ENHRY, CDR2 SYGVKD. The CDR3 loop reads CAISDRQQETQYF. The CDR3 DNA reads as TGTGCCATCAGTGACCGACAGCAAGAGACCCAGTACTTC.